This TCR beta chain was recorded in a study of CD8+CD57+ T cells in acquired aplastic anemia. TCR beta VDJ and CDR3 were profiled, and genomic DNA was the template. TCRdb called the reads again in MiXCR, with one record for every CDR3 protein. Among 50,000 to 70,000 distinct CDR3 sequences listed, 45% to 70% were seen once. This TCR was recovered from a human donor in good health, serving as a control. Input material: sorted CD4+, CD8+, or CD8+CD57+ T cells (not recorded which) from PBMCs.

For the CDR3, the DNA is TGCGCCAGCAGTGCCAGCAGTTCTGGACAGGGGGCTGGAGAGACCCAGTACTTC. It codes for CASSASSSGQGAGETQYF. The chain joins TRBV10-2 to TRBJ2-5; 11 positions agree with TRBD1. Germline V gene lookup returns CDR1 WSHSY and CDR2 SAAADI. V trimming: 4 bases; J trimming: 4 bases; junction bases outside the gene matches: 14. This CDR3 contains 18 residues.